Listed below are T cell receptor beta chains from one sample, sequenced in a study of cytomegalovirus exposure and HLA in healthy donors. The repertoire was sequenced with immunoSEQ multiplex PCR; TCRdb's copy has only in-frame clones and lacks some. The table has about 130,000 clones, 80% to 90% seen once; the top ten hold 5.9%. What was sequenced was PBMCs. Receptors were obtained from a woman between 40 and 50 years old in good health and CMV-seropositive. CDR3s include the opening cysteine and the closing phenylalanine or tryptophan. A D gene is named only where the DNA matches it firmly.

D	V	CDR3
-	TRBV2	CASSGQGATNEKLFF
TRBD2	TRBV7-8	CASSPTAAGGNTDTQYF
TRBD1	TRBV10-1	CASSAPGQGVIDTQYF
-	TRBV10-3	CAISERGGGKVTEAFF
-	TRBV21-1	CASSKPRDRDLSYEQYF
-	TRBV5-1	CASSPSSGRNEQFF
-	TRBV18	CASSPGRDYGYTF
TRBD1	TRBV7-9	CSSSSPGQFYEQYF
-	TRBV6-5	CASSSGPGNTIYF
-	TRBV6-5	CASSYSTPETQYF
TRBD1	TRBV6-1	CASREEGAGTEAFF
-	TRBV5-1	CASSQQSIQETQYF
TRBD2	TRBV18	CASSPKTSSEQYF
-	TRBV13	CASSLRGKDTGELFF
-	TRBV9	CASSGQGSSSSYEQYF
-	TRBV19	CASSRRGAWAFF
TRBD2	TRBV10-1	CASSGTSGGNEQFF
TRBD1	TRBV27	CASSFLPTGGEGYTF
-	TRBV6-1	CASSVRVDTEAFF
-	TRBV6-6	CASNLSEDNRSTF
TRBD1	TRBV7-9	CASSLGQGAGETQYF
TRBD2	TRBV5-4	CASSKTSGSHYEQYF
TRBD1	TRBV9	CASSGRQGNTGELFF
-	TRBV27	CASSPRDTFYGYTF
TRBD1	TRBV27	CASSLDRGHEQYF
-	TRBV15	CATSRDPNSGEQYF
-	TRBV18	CASSNGAVQANYGYTF
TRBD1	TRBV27	CASSPDRGRSTERGKLFF
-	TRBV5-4	CASSLAGQGRHVEQFF
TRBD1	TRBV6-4	CASSAGQGTDTGELFF
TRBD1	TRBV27	CASSWDRQETQYF
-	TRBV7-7	CASSPDPASQETQYF
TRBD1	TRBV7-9	CASSEEGQGAYEQYF
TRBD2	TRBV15	CATSRGTSGRDSTDTQYF
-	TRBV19	CASAPGLGSHGYTF
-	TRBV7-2	CASSSMALGYQPQHF
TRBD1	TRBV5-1	CASSLEGAGQPQHF
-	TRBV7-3	CASSLNRGANTGELFF
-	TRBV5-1	CASSLAGENYGYTF
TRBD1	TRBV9	CASSPQGTGGSYEQYF
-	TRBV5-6	CASSSEGVGDTQYF
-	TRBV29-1	CSVVGQGRHGYTF
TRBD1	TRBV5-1	CASSLQQGAISGYTF
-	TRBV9	CASSVSGYSYEQYF
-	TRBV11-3	CASSTGDYYSTDTQYF
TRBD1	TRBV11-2	CASRYRGMNTEAFF
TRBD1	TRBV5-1	CASSSGQGAIEQYF
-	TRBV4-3	CASSHNTNTEAFF
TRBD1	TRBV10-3	CAISEPGQGVGTEAFF
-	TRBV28	CASSSQGQGPNYGYTF
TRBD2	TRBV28	CASRAIEGGRNYEQYF
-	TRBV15	CATSRDRQLTGELFF
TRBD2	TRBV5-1	CASSIPTSGKETQYF
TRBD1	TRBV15	CATSRPTGVSKNIQYF
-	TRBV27	CASSSEGRLGEQYF